The subject of this entry is one T cell receptor beta chain. Its antigen remains unidentified. The data derive from a study of T cell responses to AZD1222 COVID-19 vaccine. Study-level results: Clonal diversity was possibly underestimated, and white British individuals and females predominated among donors.

Clones were read by immunoSEQ multiplex PCR, and TCRdb kept only the in-frame ones, dropping some. The sample holds some 47,000 clones; nearly 85% are singletons and the top ten take roughly half. V lost 8 bases, J lost 9 bases, and 3 bases stayed unmatched. The germline CDR1 and CDR2 sequences are SGHTA and FQGNSA. There are 12 residues in the CDR3. The rearrangement joins TRBV7-2 to TRBJ1-6; 8 bases agree with TRBD1. The sequenced sample was peripheral blood, obtained on day 0 of AZD1222 vaccination. This sequence originates from an adult in good health. CDR3 loop: CASRTGGSPLHF. CDR3 sequence (DNA): TGTGCCAGCCGAACAGGGGGTTCACCCCTCCACTTT.